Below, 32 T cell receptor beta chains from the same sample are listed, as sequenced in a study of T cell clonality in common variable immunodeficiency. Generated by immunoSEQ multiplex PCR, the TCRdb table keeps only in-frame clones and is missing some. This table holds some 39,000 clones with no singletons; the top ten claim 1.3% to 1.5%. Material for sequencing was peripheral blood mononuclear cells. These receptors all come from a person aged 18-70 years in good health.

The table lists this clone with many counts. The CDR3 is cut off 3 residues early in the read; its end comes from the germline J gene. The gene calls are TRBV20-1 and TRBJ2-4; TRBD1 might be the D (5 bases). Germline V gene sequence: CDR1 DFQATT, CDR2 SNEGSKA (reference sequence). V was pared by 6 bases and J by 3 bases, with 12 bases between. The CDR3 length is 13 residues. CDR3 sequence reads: CSAETAFKNIQYF. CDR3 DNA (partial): TGCAGTGCGGAGACAGCTTTCAAAAACATT.

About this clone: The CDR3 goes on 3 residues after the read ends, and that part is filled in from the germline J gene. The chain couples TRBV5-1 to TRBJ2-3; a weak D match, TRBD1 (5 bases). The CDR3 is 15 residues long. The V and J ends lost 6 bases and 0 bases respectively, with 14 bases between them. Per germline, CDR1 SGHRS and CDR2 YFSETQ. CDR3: CASKSMAGSTDTQYF. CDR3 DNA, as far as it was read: TGCGCCAGCAAATCGATGGCAGGGAGCACAGATACG.

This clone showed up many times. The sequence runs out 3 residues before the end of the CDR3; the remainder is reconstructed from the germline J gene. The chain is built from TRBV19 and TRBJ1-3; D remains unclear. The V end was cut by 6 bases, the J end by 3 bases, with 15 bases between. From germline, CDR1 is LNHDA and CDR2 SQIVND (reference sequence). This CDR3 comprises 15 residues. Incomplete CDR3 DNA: TGTGCCAGTAGCCAACTAGGACGGGATGGAAACACC. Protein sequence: CASSQLGRDGNT. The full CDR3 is CASSQLGRDGNTIYF.

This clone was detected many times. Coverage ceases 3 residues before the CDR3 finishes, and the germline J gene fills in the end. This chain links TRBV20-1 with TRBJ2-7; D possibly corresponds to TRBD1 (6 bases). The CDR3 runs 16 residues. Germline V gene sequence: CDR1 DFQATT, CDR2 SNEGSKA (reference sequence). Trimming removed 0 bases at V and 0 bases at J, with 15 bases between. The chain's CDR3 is CSARDLMGASSYEQYF. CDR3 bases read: TGCAGTGCTAGAGATCTTATGGGGGCCAGCTCCTACGAG.

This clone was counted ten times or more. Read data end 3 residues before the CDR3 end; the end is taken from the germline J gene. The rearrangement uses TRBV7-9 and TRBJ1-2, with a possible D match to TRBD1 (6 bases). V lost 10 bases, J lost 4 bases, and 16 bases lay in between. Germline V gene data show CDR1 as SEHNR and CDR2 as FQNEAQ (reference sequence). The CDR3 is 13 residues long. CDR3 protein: CAIHRETGYGYTF. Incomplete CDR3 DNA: TGTGCCATCCACAGGGAGACGGGCTATGGC.

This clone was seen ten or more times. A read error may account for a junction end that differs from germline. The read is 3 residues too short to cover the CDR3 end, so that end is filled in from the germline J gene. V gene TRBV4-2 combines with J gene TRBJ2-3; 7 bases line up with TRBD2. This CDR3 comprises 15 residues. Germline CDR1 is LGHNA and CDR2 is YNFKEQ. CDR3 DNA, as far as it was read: TGCGCCAGCAGCCAAGATCGAAGTACTAGCGCATCG. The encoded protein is CASSQDRSTSAS. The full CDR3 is CASSQDRSTSASQYF.

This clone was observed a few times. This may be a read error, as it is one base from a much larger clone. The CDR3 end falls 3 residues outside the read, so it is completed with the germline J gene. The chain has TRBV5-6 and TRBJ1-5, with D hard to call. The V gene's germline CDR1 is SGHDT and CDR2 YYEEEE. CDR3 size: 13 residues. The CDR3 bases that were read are TGTGTCAGCAGCGGACTGCCCAATCAGCCC. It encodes CVSSGLPNQP. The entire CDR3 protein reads CVSSGLPNQPQHF.

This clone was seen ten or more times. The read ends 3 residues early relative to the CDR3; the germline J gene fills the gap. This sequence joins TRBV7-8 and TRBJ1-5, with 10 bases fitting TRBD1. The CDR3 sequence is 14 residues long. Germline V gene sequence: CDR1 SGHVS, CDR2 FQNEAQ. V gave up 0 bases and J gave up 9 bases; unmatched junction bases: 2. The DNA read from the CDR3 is TGTGCCAGCAGCTTAGCGACAGGGGGCCTGCCC. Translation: CASSLATGGLP. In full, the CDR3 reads CASSLATGGLPQHF.

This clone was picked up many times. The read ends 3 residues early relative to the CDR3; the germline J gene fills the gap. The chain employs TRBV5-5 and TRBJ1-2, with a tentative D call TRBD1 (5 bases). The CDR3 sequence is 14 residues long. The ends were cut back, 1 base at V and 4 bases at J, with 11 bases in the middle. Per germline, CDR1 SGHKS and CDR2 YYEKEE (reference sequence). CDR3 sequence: CASSLWGEGYGYTF. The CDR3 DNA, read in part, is TGTGCCAGCAGCTTGTGGGGGGAAGGCTATGGC. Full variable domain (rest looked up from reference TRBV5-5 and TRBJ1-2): DAGVTQSPTHLIKTRGQQVTLRCSPISGHKSVSWYQQVLGQGPQFIFQYYEKEERGRGNFPDRFSARQFPNYSSELNVNALLLGDSALYLCASSLWGEGYGYTFGSGTRLTVV.

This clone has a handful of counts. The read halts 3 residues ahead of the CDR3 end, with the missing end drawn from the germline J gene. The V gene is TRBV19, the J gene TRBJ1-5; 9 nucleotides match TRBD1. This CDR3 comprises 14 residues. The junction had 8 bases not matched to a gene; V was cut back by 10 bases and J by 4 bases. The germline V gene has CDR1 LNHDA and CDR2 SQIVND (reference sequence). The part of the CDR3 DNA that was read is TGTGCCACCTTGGGACAGGGCTTGAATCAGCCC. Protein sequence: CATLGQGLNQP. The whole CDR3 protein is CATLGQGLNQPQHF.

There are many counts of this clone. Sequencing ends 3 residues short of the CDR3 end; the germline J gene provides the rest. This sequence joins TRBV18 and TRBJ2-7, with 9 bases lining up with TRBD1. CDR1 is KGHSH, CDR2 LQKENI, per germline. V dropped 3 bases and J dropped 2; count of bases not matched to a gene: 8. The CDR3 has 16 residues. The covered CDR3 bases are TGTGCCAGCTCACCCTTGGGACAGGGCCCCCCCTACGAG. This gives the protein CASSPLGQGPPYE. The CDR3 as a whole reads CASSPLGQGPPYEQYF.

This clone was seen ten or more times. CDR3 loop: CASSLGKGGNTEAFF. The CDR3 bases that were read are TGTGCCAGCAGCTTAGGCAAAGGGGGAAACACTGAA. The rearrangement links TRBV7-2 to TRBJ1-1; maybe TRBD1 (6 bases). The CDR3 end is not reached by the read, which stops 3 residues before it; the germline J gene fills it in. CDR3 length: 15 residues. Germline assignment: CDR1 SGHTA and CDR2 FQGNSA. Trimming stripped 1 base from V and 2 bases from J, with 11 bases between.

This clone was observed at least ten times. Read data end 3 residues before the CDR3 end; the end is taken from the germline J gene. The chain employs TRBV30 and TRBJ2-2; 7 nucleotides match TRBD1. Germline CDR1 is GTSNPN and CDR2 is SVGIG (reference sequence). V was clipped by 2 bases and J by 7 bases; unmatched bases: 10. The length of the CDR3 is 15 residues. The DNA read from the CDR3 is TGTGCCTGGAGTCGAAGGACAGGTCGGGGCGGGGAG. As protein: CAWSRRTGRGGE. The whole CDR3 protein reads CAWSRRTGRGGELFF.

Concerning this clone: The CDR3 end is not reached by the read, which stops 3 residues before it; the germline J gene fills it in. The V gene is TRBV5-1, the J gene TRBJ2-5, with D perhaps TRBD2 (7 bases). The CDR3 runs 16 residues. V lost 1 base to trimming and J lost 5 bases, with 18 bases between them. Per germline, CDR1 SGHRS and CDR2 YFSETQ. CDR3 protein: CASSLCRGARCETQYF. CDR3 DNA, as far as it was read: TGCGCCAGCAGCTTGTGTCGGGGGGCGCGTTGCGAGACC.

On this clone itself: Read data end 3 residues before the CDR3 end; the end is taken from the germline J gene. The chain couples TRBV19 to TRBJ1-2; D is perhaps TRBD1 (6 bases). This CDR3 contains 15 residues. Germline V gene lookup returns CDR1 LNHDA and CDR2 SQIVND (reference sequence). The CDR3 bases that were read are TGTGCCAGTAGGTACCGGGACACGAGCTCCTACGAC. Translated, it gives CASRYRDTSSYD. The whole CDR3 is CASRYRDTSSYDYTF.

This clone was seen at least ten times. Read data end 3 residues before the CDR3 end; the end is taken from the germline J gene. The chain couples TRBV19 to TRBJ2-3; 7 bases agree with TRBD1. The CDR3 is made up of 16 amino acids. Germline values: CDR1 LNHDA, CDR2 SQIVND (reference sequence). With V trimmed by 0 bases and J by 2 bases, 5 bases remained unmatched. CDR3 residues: CASSIDTGTVTDTQYF. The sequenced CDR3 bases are TGTGCCAGTAGTATAGACACCGGGACAGTCACAGATACG. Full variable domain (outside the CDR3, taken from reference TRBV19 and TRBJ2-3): DGGITQSPKYLFRKEGQNVTLSCEQNLNHDAMYWYRQDPGQGLRLIYYSQIVNDFQKGDIAEGYSVSREKKESFPLTVTSAQKNPTAFYLCASSIDTGTVTDTQYFGPGTRLTVL.

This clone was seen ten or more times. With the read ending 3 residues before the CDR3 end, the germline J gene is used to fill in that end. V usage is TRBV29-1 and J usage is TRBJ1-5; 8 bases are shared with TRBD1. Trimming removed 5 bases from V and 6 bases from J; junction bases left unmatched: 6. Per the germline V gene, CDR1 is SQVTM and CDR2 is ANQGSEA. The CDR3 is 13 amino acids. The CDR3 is CSVQGAPGQPQHF. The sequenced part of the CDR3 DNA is TGCAGCGTTCAGGGGGCCCCCGGTCAGCCC.

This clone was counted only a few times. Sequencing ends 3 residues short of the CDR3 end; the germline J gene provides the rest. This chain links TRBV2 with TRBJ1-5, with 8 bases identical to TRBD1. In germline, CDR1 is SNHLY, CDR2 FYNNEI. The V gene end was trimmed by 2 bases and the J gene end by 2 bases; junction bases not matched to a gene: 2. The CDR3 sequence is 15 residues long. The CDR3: CASSEQGAGNQPQHF. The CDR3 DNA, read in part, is TGTGCCAGCAGTGAACAGGGGGCGGGCAATCAGCCC.

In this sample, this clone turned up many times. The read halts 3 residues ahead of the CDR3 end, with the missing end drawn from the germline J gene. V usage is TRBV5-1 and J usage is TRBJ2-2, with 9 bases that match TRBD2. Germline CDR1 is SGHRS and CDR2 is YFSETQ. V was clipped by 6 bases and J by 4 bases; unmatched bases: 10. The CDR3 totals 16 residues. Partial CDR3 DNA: TGCGCCAGCACCATTAGCGGGAGAATTGGCACCGGGGAG. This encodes CASTISGRIGTGE. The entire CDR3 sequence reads CASTISGRIGTGELFF. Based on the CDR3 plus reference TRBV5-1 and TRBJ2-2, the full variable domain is KAGVTQTPRYLIKTRGQQVTLSCSPISGHRSVSWYQQTPGQGLQFLFEYFSETQRNKGNFPGRFSGRQFSNSRSEMNVSTLELGDSALYLCASTISGRIGTGELFFGEGSRLTVL.

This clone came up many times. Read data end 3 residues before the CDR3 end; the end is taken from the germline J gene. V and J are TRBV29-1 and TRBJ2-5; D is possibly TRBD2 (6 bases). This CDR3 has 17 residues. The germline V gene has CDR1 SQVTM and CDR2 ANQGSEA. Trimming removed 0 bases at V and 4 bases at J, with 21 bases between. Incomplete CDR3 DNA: TGCAGCGTTGAAGATCCATTGGCAGGGAGGAGTGGAGAGACC. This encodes CSVEDPLAGRSGET. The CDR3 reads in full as CSVEDPLAGRSGETQYF.

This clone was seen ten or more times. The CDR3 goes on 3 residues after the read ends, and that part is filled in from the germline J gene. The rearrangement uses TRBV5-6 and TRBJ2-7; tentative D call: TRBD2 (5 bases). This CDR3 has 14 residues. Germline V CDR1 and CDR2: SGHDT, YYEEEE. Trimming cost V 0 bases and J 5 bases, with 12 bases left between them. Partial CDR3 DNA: TGTGCCAGCAGCTTGGCCTCTCTAGCCCACGAG. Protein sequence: CASSLASLAHE. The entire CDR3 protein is CASSLASLAHEQYF.

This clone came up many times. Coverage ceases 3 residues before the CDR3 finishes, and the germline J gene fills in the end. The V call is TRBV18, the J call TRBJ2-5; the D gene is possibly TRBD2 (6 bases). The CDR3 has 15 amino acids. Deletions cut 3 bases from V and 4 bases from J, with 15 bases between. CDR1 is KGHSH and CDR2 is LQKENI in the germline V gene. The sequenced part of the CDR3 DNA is TGTGCCAGCTCACCCTACGGGGGAGGCGGAGAGACC. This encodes CASSPYGGGGET. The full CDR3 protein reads CASSPYGGGGETQYF.

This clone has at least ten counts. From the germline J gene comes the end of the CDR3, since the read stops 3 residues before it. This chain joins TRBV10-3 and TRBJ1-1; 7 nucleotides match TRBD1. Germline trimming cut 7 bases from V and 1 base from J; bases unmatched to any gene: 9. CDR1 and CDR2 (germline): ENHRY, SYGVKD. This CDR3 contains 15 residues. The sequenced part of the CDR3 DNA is TGTGCCATCATGGGGACAGCATCTTCGAACACTGAA. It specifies CAIMGTASSNTE. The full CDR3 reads CAIMGTASSNTEAFF.

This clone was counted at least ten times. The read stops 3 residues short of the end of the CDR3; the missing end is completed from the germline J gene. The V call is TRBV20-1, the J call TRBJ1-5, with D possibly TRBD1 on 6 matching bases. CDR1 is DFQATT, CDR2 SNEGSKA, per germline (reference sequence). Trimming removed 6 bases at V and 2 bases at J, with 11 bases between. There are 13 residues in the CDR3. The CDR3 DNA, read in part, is TGCAGTGCCCCCCGACAGGGCAATCAGCCC. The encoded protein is CSAPRQGNQP. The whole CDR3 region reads CSAPRQGNQPQHF.

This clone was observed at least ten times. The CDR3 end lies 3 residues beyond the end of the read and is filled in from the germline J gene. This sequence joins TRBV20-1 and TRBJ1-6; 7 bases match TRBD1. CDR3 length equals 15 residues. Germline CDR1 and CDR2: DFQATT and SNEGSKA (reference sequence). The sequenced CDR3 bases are TGCAGTGCTTTTAGTTTCGACAGGGCGGCGGAGGCC. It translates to CSAFSFDRAAEA. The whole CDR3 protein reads CSAFSFDRAAEALHF.

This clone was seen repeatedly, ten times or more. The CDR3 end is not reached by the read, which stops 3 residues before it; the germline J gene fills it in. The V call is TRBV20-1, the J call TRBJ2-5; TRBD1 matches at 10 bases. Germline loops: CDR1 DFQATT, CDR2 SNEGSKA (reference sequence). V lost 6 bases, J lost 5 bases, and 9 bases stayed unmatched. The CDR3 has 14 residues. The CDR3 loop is CSARTGGRVETQYF. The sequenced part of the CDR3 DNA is TGCAGTGCAAGGACAGGGGGTAGGGTGGAGACC.

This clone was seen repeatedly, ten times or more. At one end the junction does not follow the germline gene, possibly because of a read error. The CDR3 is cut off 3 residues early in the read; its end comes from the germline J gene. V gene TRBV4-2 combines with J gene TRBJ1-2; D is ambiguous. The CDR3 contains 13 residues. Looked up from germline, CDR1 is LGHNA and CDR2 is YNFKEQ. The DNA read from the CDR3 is TGCGCCAGCAGCCAAGAGCAGAACTATGGC. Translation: CASSQEQNYG. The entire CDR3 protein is CASSQEQNYGYTF.

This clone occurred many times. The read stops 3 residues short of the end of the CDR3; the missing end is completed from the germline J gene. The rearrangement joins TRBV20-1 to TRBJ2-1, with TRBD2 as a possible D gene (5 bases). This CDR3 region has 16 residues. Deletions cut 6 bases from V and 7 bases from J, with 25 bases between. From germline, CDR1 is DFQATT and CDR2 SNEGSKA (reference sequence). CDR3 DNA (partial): TGCAGTGCCCCCCCCGCTAGGCGCGGACCGGGGAATGAG. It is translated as CSAPPARRGPGNE. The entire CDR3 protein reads CSAPPARRGPGNEQFF.

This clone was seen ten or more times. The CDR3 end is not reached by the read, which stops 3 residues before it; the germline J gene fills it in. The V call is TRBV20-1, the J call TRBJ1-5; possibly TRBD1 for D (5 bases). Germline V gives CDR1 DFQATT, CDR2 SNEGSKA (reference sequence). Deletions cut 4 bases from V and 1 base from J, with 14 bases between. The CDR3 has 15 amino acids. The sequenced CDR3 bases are TGCAGTGCTACCGAAGCAGGGAACAGCAATCAGCCC. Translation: CSATEAGNSNQP. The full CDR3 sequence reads CSATEAGNSNQPQHF.

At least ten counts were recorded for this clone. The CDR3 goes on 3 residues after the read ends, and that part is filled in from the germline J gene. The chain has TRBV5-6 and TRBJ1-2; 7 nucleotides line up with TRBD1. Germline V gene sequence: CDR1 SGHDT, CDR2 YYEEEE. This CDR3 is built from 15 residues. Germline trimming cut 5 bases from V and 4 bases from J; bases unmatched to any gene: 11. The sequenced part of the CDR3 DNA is TGTGCCAGCAGAACCGACAGGGTAGACTTCTATGGC. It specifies CASRTDRVDFYG. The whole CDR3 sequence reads CASRTDRVDFYGYTF.

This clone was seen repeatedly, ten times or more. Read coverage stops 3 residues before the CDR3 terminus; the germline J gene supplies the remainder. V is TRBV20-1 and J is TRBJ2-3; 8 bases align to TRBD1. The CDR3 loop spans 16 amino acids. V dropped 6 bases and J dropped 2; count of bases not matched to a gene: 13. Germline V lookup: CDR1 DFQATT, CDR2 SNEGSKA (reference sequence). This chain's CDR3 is CSASPRTGRSTDTQYF. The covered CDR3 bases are TGCAGTGCCTCACCCAGGACAGGGAGATCCACAGATACG.

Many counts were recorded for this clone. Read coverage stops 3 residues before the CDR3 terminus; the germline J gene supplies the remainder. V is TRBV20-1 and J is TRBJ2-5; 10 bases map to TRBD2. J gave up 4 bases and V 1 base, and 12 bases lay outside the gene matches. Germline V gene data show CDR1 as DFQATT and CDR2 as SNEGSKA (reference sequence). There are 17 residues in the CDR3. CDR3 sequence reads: CSARAMRAASGRETQYF. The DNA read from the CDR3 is TGCAGTGCTAGAGCAATGAGGGCAGCTAGCGGGAGAGAGACC.